These T cell receptor beta chains were read from a single sample in a study of blood T cell repertoires in COVID-19. Repertoires were generated with immunoSEQ multiplex PCR, while TCRdb's copy carries only in-frame clones and drops some. The sample holds over 200,000 clones, over 75% seen once. Sequencing used PBMCs or T cells enriched from blood (not recorded which). Every receptor here comes from a man aged 18 to 30 who had recovered from COVID-19. The CDR3 runs from the conserved cysteine through the conserved F or W. D genes are given only for firm matches. Size values are once, few and many counts, or a class for expanded clones, and some rows have none.

once	TRBV19	-	TRBJ2-2	TGTGCCAGTAGTGGACACTACACCGGGGAGCTGTTTTTT	CASSGHYTGELFF
-	TRBV6-1	-	TRBJ1-2	TGTGCCAGCAGTGAATTGCCACGGAGCGCCGGGAGGGGCTACACCTTC	CASSELPRSAGRGYTF
few	TRBV5-1	TRBD1	TRBJ2-6	TGCGCCAGCAGCTTGGCTAATCTTGGACAGGGGCTAACCTCTGGGGCCAACGTCCTGACTTTC	CASSLANLGQGLTSGANVLTF
-	TRBV6-4	-	TRBJ2-5	TGTGCCAGTGGAGTTCGGTTCTTCAAGACCCAGTACTTC	CASGVRFFKTQYF
few	TRBV10-2	-	TRBJ1-2	TGCGCCAGCAGTGTTGGGGACATAATACATGGCTACACCTTC	CASSVGDIIHGYTF
-	TRBV30	-	TRBJ1-3	TGTGCCTGGAGTGTACCCGGGAGCTCTGGAAACACCATATATTTT	CAWSVPGSSGNTIYF
-	TRBV11-3	-	TRBJ2-5	TGTGCCAGCAGCTTCCGGGGAGTGGAGACCCAGTACTTC	CASSFRGVETQYF
-	TRBV7-8	-	TRBJ1-5	TGTGCCAGCAGCCACAATGGGAAAGGGACAAATCAGCCCCAGCATTTT	CASSHNGKGTNQPQHF
-	TRBV19	-	TRBJ1-1	TGTGCCAGTAGTATAGCAGGGGTTATGAACACTGAAGCTTTCTTT	CASSIAGVMNTEAFF
-	TRBV12-5	-	TRBJ1-1	TGTGCTAGTGGTTTGTCAGCGTACACTGAAGCTTTCTTT	CASGLSAYTEAFF
-	TRBV9	TRBD1	TRBJ1-5	TGTGCCAGCAGCGGAGATACAGGGGTTAATCAGCCCCAGCATTTT	CASSGDTGVNQPQHF
-	TRBV27	TRBD1	TRBJ1-2	TGTGCCAGCAGTTTACGTGGGACAGACCATGGCTACACCTTC	CASSLRGTDHGYTF
-	TRBV19	-	TRBJ1-6	TGTGCCAGTAGTATAAGGAGAGGTCCTAATTCACCCCTCCACTTT	CASSIRRGPNSPLHF
-	TRBV19	-	TRBJ2-7	TGTGCCAGTAGTATAAAGGGGGTCGGCGAGCAGTACTTC	CASSIKGVGEQYF
-	TRBV5-1	-	TRBJ1-1	TGCGCCAGCAGCTTGGTGGCAGGGGACACTGAAGCTTTCTTT	CASSLVAGDTEAFF
-	TRBV28	-	TRBJ2-5	TGTGCCAGCTCCCCCTTGCTAGCCGGGACCCAGTACTTC	CASSPLLAGTQYF
-	TRBV7-2	TRBD2	TRBJ2-7	TGTGCCAGCAGCTTATACCTAGCGGGAGGGTCCTACGAGCAGTACTTC	CASSLYLAGGSYEQYF
few	TRBV10-3	TRBD1	TRBJ1-2	TGTGCCATCAGTGAGTCTCTGGACAGGCAAGGCTACACCTTC	CAISESLDRQGYTF
few	TRBV5-1	-	TRBJ1-2	TGCGCCAGCAGCTTGGTGGCCGATTATGGCTACACCTTC	CASSLVADYGYTF
-	TRBV11-2	-	TRBJ1-1	TGTGCCAGCAGCTCACAAAACTCAGGCCCCACTGAAGCTTTCTTT	CASSSQNSGPTEAFF
-	TRBV15	-	TRBJ1-4	TGTGCCACCAGCAGAGATCCGGGGGGGTCTGATGAAAAACTGTTTTTT	CATSRDPGGSDEKLFF
once	TRBV7-9	-	TRBJ1-2	TGTGCCAGCAGCTTAGCGCAGGGTCACAACTATGGCTACACCTTC	CASSLAQGHNYGYTF
-	TRBV3-1/TRBV3-2	TRBD1	TRBJ2-7	TGTGCCAGCAGCCAAGCGACAGGGCCCTACGAGCAGTACTTC	CASSQATGPYEQYF
-	TRBV5-6	-	TRBJ2-7	TGTGCCAGCAGCTTGTACTTAACCGACAGCAGCTCCTACGAGCAGTACTTC	CASSLYLTDSSSYEQYF
-	TRBV11-2	-	TRBJ1-1	TGTGCCAGCAGCCCTATCGGGGGGCCCATGAACACTGAAGCTTTCTTT	CASSPIGGPMNTEAFF
-	TRBV5-8	TRBD2	TRBJ2-3	TGTGCCAGCAGCTTGGGGCTAGCGGGGGGAACCACAGATACGCAGTATTTT	CASSLGLAGGTTDTQYF
-	TRBV6-5	-	TRBJ1-1	TGTGCCAGCGGATCACAGACGAACACTGAAGCTTTCTTT	CASGSQTNTEAFF
-	TRBV7-9	TRBD1	TRBJ1-2	TGTGCCAGCAGCTTTCAGGGGGCGGATGGCTACACCTTC	CASSFQGADGYTF
-	TRBV28	-	TRBJ2-1	TGTGCCAGCAGCCCGAACCCAGGAAATGAGCAGTTCTTC	CASSPNPGNEQFF
once	TRBV7-9	TRBD1	TRBJ1-2	TGTGCCAGCAGCTCCGCCGACAGGGAAACCTTTAACTATGGCTACACCTTC	CASSSADRETFNYGYTF
once	TRBV5-1	-	TRBJ1-1	TGCGCCAGCAGCTTGGCGGGCCCGGGGATGAACACTGAAGCTTTCTTT	CASSLAGPGMNTEAFF
-	TRBV5-1	TRBD1	TRBJ2-7	TGCGCCAGCAGCTTTCTGACAGGGCTCGAGCAGTACTTC	CASSFLTGLEQYF
-	TRBV3-1/TRBV3-2	-	TRBJ1-2	TGTGCCAGCAGCCAAGAAGGGGGGGAGAGGACCGGCACCTTC	CASSQEGGERTGTF
-	TRBV7-2	-	TRBJ2-2	TGTGCCAGCAGCTTTCGGGGAAGTAGAAACACCGGGGAGCTGTTTTTT	CASSFRGSRNTGELFF
-	TRBV28	TRBD1	TRBJ2-7	TGTGCCAGCAGTTTATCTACAGGGGTAGGCTCCTACGAGCAGTACTTC	CASSLSTGVGSYEQYF
-	TRBV15	TRBD2	TRBJ2-5	TGTGCCACGGGAGGACAGGGTGTAGCGGGAGGGGTAGAGACCCAGTACTTC	CATGGQGVAGGVETQYF
-	TRBV30	-	TRBJ1-2	TGTGCCTGGAACTACAAAGGGGTTAACTATGGCTACACCTTC	CAWNYKGVNYGYTF
-	TRBV19	-	TRBJ1-1	TGTGCCAGTAGTACACAAGGACAGATTGAAGCTTTCTTT	CASSTQGQIEAFF
-	TRBV6-5	-	TRBJ1-1	TGTGCCATCTCCCCTTCAGGGTCTCCTCCCTCTGAAGCTTTCTTT	CAISPSGSPPSEAFF
-	TRBV6-5	-	TRBJ2-7	TGTGCCAGCAACCACGGATTAAGCGGCTACGAGCAGTACTTC	CASNHGLSGYEQYF
-	TRBV5-1	-	TRBJ2-2	TGCGCCAGCTGGTGGGGAGCTGGCGGGGAGCTGTTTTTT	CASWWGAGGELFF
-	TRBV5-4	-	TRBJ2-2	TGTGCCAGCAGTGGGACAATGAACACCGGGGAGCTGTTTTTT	CASSGTMNTGELFF
once	TRBV11-3	-	TRBJ1-5	TGTGCCAGCAGCCCCCGAGCGGGGGTGGGAACAAGCAATCAGCCCCAGCATTTT	CASSPRAGVGTSNQPQHF
-	TRBV19	TRBD1	TRBJ2-2	TGTGCCAGTAGTAAACAGGGGGTAGGCGGGGAGCTGTTTTTT	CASSKQGVGGELFF
-	TRBV4-1	-	TRBJ1-2	TGCGCCAGCAGCCGTCAAGGTCTCCCGGAAGGGGGTGTTGGCTACACCTTC	CASSRQGLPEGGVGYTF
-	TRBV5-1	-	TRBJ1-1	TGCGCCAGCAGCTTGGGAGGGGGTCGATTGAACACTGAAGCTTTCTTT	CASSLGGGRLNTEAFF
-	TRBV28	-	TRBJ1-2	TGTGCCAGCATTGATGTAACTGACTATGGCTACACCTTC	CASIDVTDYGYTF
-	TRBV6-1	-	TRBJ1-5	TGTGCCAGCAGTGAAGCGGGGGGGTTTAATCAGCCCCAGCATTTT	CASSEAGGFNQPQHF
few	TRBV4-2	TRBD1	TRBJ2-7	TGTGCCAGCAGCCAAGGACAGGGGGACTACGAGCAGTACTTC	CASSQGQGDYEQYF
few	TRBV7-2	TRBD1	TRBJ1-1	TGTGCCAGCAGCTTAGAGTGGACAGGGGGAAACACTGAAGCTTTCTTT	CASSLEWTGGNTEAFF
-	TRBV6-5	-	TRBJ2-3	TGTGCCAGCAGCCTTAGCACAGATACGCAGTATTTT	CASSLSTDTQYF
-	TRBV27	TRBD2	TRBJ2-3	TGTGCCAGCAGTTTATTCACCGGGACTAAGATTCCAGATACGCAGTATTTT	CASSLFTGTKIPDTQYF
-	TRBV18	TRBD1	TRBJ2-4	TGTGCCAGCTCACCCTTCCAGGGGGCATCTGCCAAAAACATTCAGTACTTC	CASSPFQGASAKNIQYF
-	TRBV14	-	TRBJ2-1	TGTGCCAGCAGCCTATACAATGAGCAGTTCTTC	CASSLYNEQFF